The T cell receptor beta chain described here comes from a study of CD8+CD57+ T cells in acquired aplastic anemia. Investigators profiled TCR beta VDJ and CDR3 from genomic DNA template. MiXCR, applied by TCRdb to the reads, yields one record per CDR3 protein. The top ten clones hold approximately 30% of a sample with around 190,000 distinct CDR3 sequences, over 60% of them seen once. This CDR3 region has 14 residues. Trimming left V 6 bases short and J 3 bases short, with 12 bases between. The germline V gene encodes CDR1 SGHVS and CDR2 FNYEAQ. The chain links TRBV7-6 to TRBJ2-1; possible D gene TRBD1, 5 bases. The TCR was taken from a human donor in good health. The sample was sorted CD4+, CD8+, or CD8+CD57+ T cells (not recorded which) from PBMCs. CDR3 coding DNA: TGTGCCAGCAGTCCCAGGGTCGTCTACAATGAGCAGTTCTTC. Translating gives CASSPRVVYNEQFF.